The TCR beta chain described here comes from a study of technical replicates of blood from a few donors. Clones were sequenced by immunoSEQ multiplex PCR, and TCRdb holds only the in-frame ones, with some missing. The sample lists 95,000 to 100,000 clones; approximately 96% were seen once. V shed 8 bases and J shed 11 bases, with 14 bases lying between them. The germline V gene encodes CDR1 MNHEY and CDR2 SMNVEV (reference sequence). The CDR3 length is 11 residues. Sequencing was done on a sample of T cells isolated from PBMCs. J is TRBJ2-3 and V is TRBV27; possible D gene TRBD2, 6 bases. This TCR came from a human donor in good health. The CDR3 region is CASGRVGGQYF. CDR3 bases: TGTGCCAGCGGGAGAGTCGGGGGGCAGTATTTT.